This T cell receptor beta chain derives from a study of control samples from healthy donors and cancer patients. Trimming cost V 6 bases and J 4 bases, with 15 bases left between them. The germline gives CDR1 MNHEY, CDR2 SVGAGI. The CDR3 covers 14 residues. This table comes from immunoSEQ multiplex PCR, and its TCRdb copy is limited to in-frame clones, with some not included. The sample has about 120,000 clones; 87% are singletons. The sequence came from a man aged 40-55 years in good health. The chain uses TRBV6-5 and TRBJ1-2; TRBD1 might be the D (6 bases). The material sequenced was blood. The CDR3 reads CASRARGGSYGYTF. The CDR3, as DNA: TGTGCCAGCAGAGCCCGAGGGGGGAGCTATGGCTACACCTTC.